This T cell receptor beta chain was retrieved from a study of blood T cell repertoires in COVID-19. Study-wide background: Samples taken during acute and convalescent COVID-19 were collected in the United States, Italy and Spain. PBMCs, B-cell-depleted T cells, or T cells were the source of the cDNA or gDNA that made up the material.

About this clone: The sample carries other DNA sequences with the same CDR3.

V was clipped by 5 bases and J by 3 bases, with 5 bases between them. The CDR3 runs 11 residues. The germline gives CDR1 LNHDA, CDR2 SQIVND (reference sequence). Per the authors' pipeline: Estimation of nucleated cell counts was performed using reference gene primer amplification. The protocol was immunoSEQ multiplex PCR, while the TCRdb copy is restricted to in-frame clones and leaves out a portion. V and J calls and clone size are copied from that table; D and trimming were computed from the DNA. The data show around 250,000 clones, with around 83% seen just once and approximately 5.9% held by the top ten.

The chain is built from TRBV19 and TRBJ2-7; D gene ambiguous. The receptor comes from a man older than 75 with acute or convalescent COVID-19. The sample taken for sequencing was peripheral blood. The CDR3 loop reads CASSSSYEQYF. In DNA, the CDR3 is TGTGCCAGTAGTTCCAGCTACGAGCAGTACTTC.